This TCR beta chain was captured in a study of shared clonotypes between healthy human individuals. Study outcomes and limitations: Among the subsets, naive ones generally showed larger estimated richness than memory ones.

Sequencing was at deep level. The assay was immunoSEQ multiplex PCR, and TCRdb's table has in-frame clones only and misses some. Of under 2,500,000 clones in the sample, 95% are singletons; the top ten hold 0.1% to 0.15%. To note about this clone: What it binds is not known.

The sample was naive CD4+ T cells sorted from blood. Subset: CD45RA+ positively selected. The receptor was derived from a young man in good health.

CDR3: CASSNRLAGGVFSYEQYF. CDR3 DNA: TGTGCCAGCAGCAACCGACTAGCGGGAGGCGTTTTTTCCTACGAGCAGTACTTC. V gene TRBV5-6 combines with J gene TRBJ2-7, with 13 bases identical to TRBD2. The V gene's germline CDR1 is SGHDT and CDR2 YYEEEE. V was pared by 4 bases and J by 1 base, with 11 bases of the junction left unmatched. CDR3 length: 18 amino acids.